This TCR beta chain is from a study of molecular identifiers for immune sequencing clone quantification. Study-wide results and limits: Beyond 20 RNA copies, clones held over 98% of effector molecules, compared with under 1% in naive cells.

As concerns this clonotype: Antigen specificity is unknown. A much larger clone differs from this one at a single base, so this may be a read error.

Sorting isolated naive CD8 T cells as CD8+CD4-CCR7+CD45RA+ events. Methods described previously were used for bulk TCR libraries, and listed TCR primers were applied. TCRdb processed the PCR reads anew with MiXCR; each CDR3 protein has one entry. Altogether around 70,000 distinct CDR3 sequences are present, roughly 18% being singletons, with the ten largest covering under 2%. The clonotype was recovered from a human donor in good health. Some libraries in this study had Jurkat cell RNA spiked in. The sequenced material came from naive CD8+ T cells from blood, with Jurkat cell RNA spiked in. Subset given: FACS-sorted CD8+CD4-CCR7+CD45RA+ naive T cells.

The CDR3 nucleotides read TGTGCCAGCAGTCTCACAAGCGGCCACAATGAGCAGTTCTTC. Translated: CASSLTSGHNEQFF. The J gene is TRBJ2-1, the V gene TRBV27, with D possibly matching TRBD2 (5 bases). The germline V and J ends were trimmed by 5 bases and 5 bases, with 13 bases remaining between them. CDR1 is MNHEY, CDR2 SMNVEV, per germline (reference sequence). The CDR3 totals 14 residues.